This note documents a single TCR beta chain sequence. What it binds is unknown. This entry comes from a study of response to subunit inactivated influenza vaccine. Study outcomes and limitations: Few additional T cells are recruited per seasonal influenza vaccination, authors suggested.

TCRdb reprocessed the RT-PCR reads with MiXCR, giving one entry per CDR3 protein. The data hold about 520,000 distinct CDR3 sequences, with about 25% observed a single time. The sequence was collected from a man in his fifties or sixties who received an inactivated influenza vaccine. The starting material was CD4+ T cells sorted from PBMCs, obtained roughly 5 days after vaccination.

CDR3 in amino acids: CASSSGWTAHPYKNIQYF. CDR3 nucleotides: TGTGCCAGCAGCTCCGGGTGGACGGCTCACCCTTATAAAAACATTCAGTACTTC. V gene TRBV5-6 combines with J gene TRBJ2-4; D not resolved. The CDR3 sequence is 18 residues long. The V end was cut by 3 bases, the J end by 4 bases, with 23 bases between. In germline, CDR1 is SGHDT, CDR2 YYEEEE.